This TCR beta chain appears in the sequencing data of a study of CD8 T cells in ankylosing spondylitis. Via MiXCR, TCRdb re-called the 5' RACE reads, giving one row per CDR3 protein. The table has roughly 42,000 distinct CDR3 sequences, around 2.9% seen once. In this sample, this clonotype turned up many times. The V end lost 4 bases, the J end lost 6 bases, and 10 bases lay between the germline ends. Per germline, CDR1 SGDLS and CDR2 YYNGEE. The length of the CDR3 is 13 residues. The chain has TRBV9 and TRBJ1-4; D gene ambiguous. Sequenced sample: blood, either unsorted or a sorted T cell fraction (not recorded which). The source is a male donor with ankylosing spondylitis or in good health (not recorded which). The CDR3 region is CASSPQGYEKLFF. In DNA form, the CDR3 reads TGTGCCAGCAGCCCCCAAGGTTATGAAAAACTGTTTTTT.